Listed below are T cell receptor beta chains from one sample, sequenced in a study of blood T cell repertoires in COVID-19. Clones were read by immunoSEQ multiplex PCR, and TCRdb kept only the in-frame ones, dropping some. The table has under 200,000 clones, around four fifths seen once; the top ten hold 7.5% to 10%. Sequenced material: peripheral blood. These receptors were obtained from a woman older than 75 with COVID-19, enrolled during active disease. Each CDR3 is given with its conserved first and last residue. D genes are given only for firm matches. Clone size is given for some rows only: seen once, a few or many times, or a class if the clone is expanded.

cdr3_nt	cdr3_aa	d_call	v_call	j_call	clone_size
TGTGCCAGCAGCTGGGCTGCTACAGGGTACGAGCAGTACTTC	CASSWAATGYEQYF	-	TRBV7-3	TRBJ2-7	-
TGTGCCAGCAGCCAAGATGAGAGGTATGGCTACACCTTC	CASSQDERYGYTF	-	TRBV3-1/TRBV3-2	TRBJ1-2	few
TGCAGTGCTAGTTGGCAGGGGAACACTGAAGCTTTCTTT	CSASWQGNTEAFF	-	TRBV20-1	TRBJ1-1	-
TGCGCCAGCAGTATGACAGGGGGCCCTGGAAACACCATATATTTT	CASSMTGGPGNTIYF	TRBD1	TRBV10-2	TRBJ1-3	-
TGTGCCAGCAGTCGCTACAGGGGGCAAGAAGCTTTCTTT	CASSRYRGQEAFF	TRBD1	TRBV6-5	TRBJ1-1	-
TGTGCCAGCTCACCACCGGGACAGGGAATCTCCTATAATTCACCCCTCCACTTT	CASSPPGQGISYNSPLHF	TRBD1	TRBV18	TRBJ1-6	-
TGTGCCAGCAGAGGGGCCGTGGTGGAAACTGAAGCTTTCTTT	CASRGAVVETEAFF	-	TRBV6-5	TRBJ1-1	-
TGTGCCAGTACCCTTCGGGACAGCAGTTCTGGCTACACCTTC	CASTLRDSSSGYTF	TRBD1	TRBV19	TRBJ1-2	-
TGCGCCAGCAGCCTGCGGGGATCCTCTGGAAACACCATATATTTT	CASSLRGSSGNTIYF	-	TRBV4-1	TRBJ1-3	few
TGTGCCAGCAGTGAAATTTGGTGGAGCTCTGGAAACACCATATATTTT	CASSEIWWSSGNTIYF	-	TRBV2	TRBJ1-3	-
TGTGCCAGCAGTTTAGGGGCTCTCGAGACCCAGTACTTC	CASSLGALETQYF	-	TRBV12-3/TRBV12-4	TRBJ2-5	once
TGTGCCAGCAGTGACCGGGACAGCGTTTTGGGTGGCTACACCTTC	CASSDRDSVLGGYTF	TRBD1	TRBV6-1	TRBJ1-2	-
TGTGCCAGCAGCCCAGGGACTAGCGGGATAAGCTATACGCAGTATTTT	CASSPGTSGISYTQYF	TRBD2	TRBV11-1	TRBJ2-3	-
TGTGCCAGCAGGGTCGGTAGCAATCAGCCCCAGCATTTT	CASRVGSNQPQHF	-	TRBV12-3/TRBV12-4	TRBJ1-5	-
TGCGCCAGCAGCCCACTACCTCTAGCGGTCGGAGGCACAGATACGCAGTATTTT	CASSPLPLAVGGTDTQYF	TRBD2	TRBV5-1	TRBJ2-3	-
TGTGCCAGCAGCTTTACAGGGGGGAGTAATTCACCCCTCCACTTT	CASSFTGGSNSPLHF	TRBD1	TRBV5-5	TRBJ1-6	-
TGTGCCAGCAGCCAAGGCGCGGGAGGGACCTACGAGCAGTACTTC	CASSQGAGGTYEQYF	TRBD2	TRBV3-1/TRBV3-2	TRBJ2-7	-
TGTGCCAGCAGTATCCTAGGGGGCGGGACCGGGGAGCTGTTTTTT	CASSILGGGTGELFF	TRBD1	TRBV7-3	TRBJ2-2	-
TGCGCCAGCAGCTTGGCCGGGACAGTGAACACTGAAGCTTTCTTT	CASSLAGTVNTEAFF	TRBD1	TRBV5-1	TRBJ1-1	-
TGTGCCATCAGGGCAGTTGGAGCAGCTGAAAAACTGTTTTTT	CAIRAVGAAEKLFF	-	TRBV10-3	TRBJ1-4	-
TGCGCCAGCAGCTTGGAGGGGAATAATTCACCCCTCCACTTT	CASSLEGNNSPLHF	-	TRBV5-1	TRBJ1-6	-
TGTGCCAGCAGCCAAGCGAAGGGGCGAACCGGGGAGCTGTTTTTT	CASSQAKGRTGELFF	-	TRBV3-1/TRBV3-2	TRBJ2-2	-
TGCGCCAGCAGCTTGACGGGTGGCGATGGCTACACCTTC	CASSLTGGDGYTF	-	TRBV5-1	TRBJ1-2	-
TGTGCCAGCAGCTTCCTGGGACAGCGGATGACTGAAGCTTTCTTT	CASSFLGQRMTEAFF	TRBD1	TRBV7-2	TRBJ1-1	-
TGTGCCAGTAGACGGACAGGGATTGAAAAACTGTTTTTT	CASRRTGIEKLFF	TRBD1	TRBV19	TRBJ1-4	-
TGTGCCACCAGCGCAGGGGTTGACTATGGCTACACCTTC	CATSAGVDYGYTF	-	TRBV24-1	TRBJ1-2	-
TGCAGCGTTGTGCTCGGGCTAGCGGCCCTTAGCACAGATACGCAGTATTTT	CSVVLGLAALSTDTQYF	TRBD2	TRBV29-1	TRBJ2-3	once
TGTGCCAGCTCAAAGGGGGCCGACGGCTACACCTTC	CASSKGADGYTF	TRBD1	TRBV2	TRBJ1-2	-
TGTGCCAGCAGCTTCGCCGGGAGATCCTACAATGAGCAGTTCTTC	CASSFAGRSYNEQFF	-	TRBV7-2	TRBJ2-1	few
TGTGCCAGCAGACAAAGGGGGCATGGCACAGATACGCAGTATTTT	CASRQRGHGTDTQYF	TRBD1	TRBV7-2	TRBJ2-3	-
TGTGCCAGCAGCGTAGGGCTAGCGGGAGGCACAGGGGAGCTGTTTTTT	CASSVGLAGGTGELFF	TRBD2	TRBV9	TRBJ2-2	once
TGTGCCAGCAGCCAAGGACAGGGGTCGGGTCAGCCCCAGCATTTT	CASSQGQGSGQPQHF	TRBD1	TRBV3-1/TRBV3-2	TRBJ1-5	-
TGTGCCAGCTCCCCGACTAACACTGAAGCTTTCTTT	CASSPTNTEAFF	-	TRBV18	TRBJ1-1	-
TGTGCCACCAGTGACCCCGGGACAGGGCTCTATGGCTACACCTTC	CATSDPGTGLYGYTF	TRBD1	TRBV24-1	TRBJ1-2	-
TGTGCCAGCAGCCGCGGGACCTACAATGAGCAGTTCTTC	CASSRGTYNEQFF	-	TRBV12-3/TRBV12-4	TRBJ2-1	once
TGTGCCACCAGCAGAGATTCGTTCCTCGGCTACACCTTC	CATSRDSFLGYTF	-	TRBV15	TRBJ1-2	-
TGTGCCAGCTCACCATCCAGGGGAACCTACGAGCAGTACTTC	CASSPSRGTYEQYF	-	TRBV18	TRBJ2-7	-
TGTGCCAGCATGGACAGGAGCAATCAGCCCCAGCATTTT	CASMDRSNQPQHF	TRBD1	TRBV2	TRBJ1-5	-
TGCGCCAGCAGCCCTACGTGGGGCAGGAAGACTGAAGCTTTCTTT	CASSPTWGRKTEAFF	-	TRBV4-1	TRBJ1-1	few
TGTGCCAGCAGTTATTCAGGGGGCGGTGGCTACACCTTC	CASSYSGGGGYTF	TRBD1	TRBV12-3/TRBV12-4	TRBJ1-2	-
TGTGCCAGCAGCTTATGGGGAGGGAGGGGGAGCACTGAAGCTTTCTTT	CASSLWGGRGSTEAFF	-	TRBV7-9	TRBJ1-1	-
TGTGCCAGCAGTTTTGCAGGAGGGACCGGGGAGCTGTTTTTT	CASSFAGGTGELFF	-	TRBV28	TRBJ2-2	-
TGCGCCAGCAGCTCACCGCAGGGGGCCGAGTATAGCAATCAGCCCCAGCATTTT	CASSSPQGAEYSNQPQHF	TRBD1	TRBV5-1	TRBJ1-5	-
TGTGCCAGCAGCGTAGGCCGGGGAACCTACAATGAGCAGTTCTTC	CASSVGRGTYNEQFF	-	TRBV9	TRBJ2-1	-
TGCGCCAGCAGCTCGACAGGGAGCTCCTACGAGCAGTACTTC	CASSSTGSSYEQYF	TRBD1	TRBV5-1	TRBJ2-7	-
TGTGCCAGCTCACCAATCCCACTAGCGCAATACAATGAGCAGTTCTTC	CASSPIPLAQYNEQFF	TRBD2	TRBV18	TRBJ2-1	-
TGCAGCGCTCGGGCGGGGTCTAATGAAAAACTGTTTTTT	CSARAGSNEKLFF	-	TRBV29-1	TRBJ1-4	-
TGTGCCAGCAGTGAAGCCCAGGGGAGCGTCTATGGCTACACCTTC	CASSEAQGSVYGYTF	-	TRBV6-1	TRBJ1-2	-
TGTGCCAGCAGCCTTCGGATAGCGGGAGTTCGGTACGAGCAGTACTTC	CASSLRIAGVRYEQYF	TRBD2	TRBV3-1/TRBV3-2	TRBJ2-7	-
TGTGCCAGCAGTTGGGACAGGGGAACCTACGAGCAGTACTTC	CASSWDRGTYEQYF	TRBD1	TRBV6-5	TRBJ2-7	-
TGTGCCAGCAGCTCGGGGAGAGGTACGCAGTATTTT	CASSSGRGTQYF	-	TRBV7-3	TRBJ2-3	-
TGTGCCAGTAGTATAGTCGCAGGGCTCACAGATACGCAGTATTTT	CASSIVAGLTDTQYF	-	TRBV19	TRBJ2-3	-
TGTGCCAGCAGCTTATGGGGCGATGAGCAGTTCTTC	CASSLWGDEQFF	-	TRBV7-6	TRBJ2-1	-
TGTGCCAGCAGCTTAGGGGGGCAGGCGTATGGCTACACCTTC	CASSLGGQAYGYTF	-	TRBV7-9	TRBJ1-2	-
TGTGCCAGCAGCTCACTCCAGGGAAGTCCCTACGAGCAGTACTTC	CASSSLQGSPYEQYF	-	TRBV6-5	TRBJ2-7	-